Listed below are T cell receptor beta chains from one sample, sequenced in a study of T cells in Graves' hyperthyroidism and ophthalmopathy. In TCRdb, the multiplex PCR reads were re-called with MiXCR into one record per CDR3 protein. The data hold some 760,000 distinct CDR3 sequences, with about 14% observed a single time. The source material was blood. The source is a woman under 30 with Graves' hyperthyroidism. Both conserved end residues are part of each CDR3. A D gene is named only where the DNA matches it firmly. Expanded clones are given a class, and other clones once, few, many or no size at all.

clone_size	d_call	v_call	j_call	cdr3_nt	cdr3_aa
many	TRBD2	TRBV7-9	TRBJ2-1	TGTGCCAGCAGCTTAATAGCGGGAGATGGGAATGAGCAGTTCTTC	CASSLIAGDGNEQFF
few	TRBD2	TRBV14	TRBJ2-1	TGTGCCAGCAGCCAAGATAGCCTAGCGGGGGCCTACAATGAGCAGTTCTTC	CASSQDSLAGAYNEQFF
many	TRBD1	TRBV7-2	TRBJ1-1	TGTGCCAGCAGCTACATAGGAGGGGGCAGCTTGAACACTGAAGCTTTCTTT	CASSYIGGGSLNTEAFF
-	-	TRBV11-1	TRBJ2-5	TGTGCCAGCAGCTTAGTAGTGATGGCGGTGGGAGAGACCCAGTACTTC	CASSLVVMAVGETQYF
few	TRBD1	TRBV28	TRBJ2-1	TGTGCCAGCAGTTTCGAGACAGGGGCTTACAATGAGCAGTTCTTC	CASSFETGAYNEQFF
many	-	TRBV28	TRBJ2-7	TGTGCCAGCAGTTTCTACGGCAGATCCTACGAGCAGTACTTC	CASSFYGRSYEQYF
many	TRBD2	TRBV12-5	TRBJ2-1	TGTGCTAGTGGTTTAACTAGCGGGAGTATGACCGACAATGAGCAGTTCTTC	CASGLTSGSMTDNEQFF
many	-	TRBV2	TRBJ2-3	TGTGCCAGCAGTGAAGACACGGGAGATACGCAGTATTTT	CASSEDTGDTQYF
-	TRBD1	TRBV7-2	TRBJ2-3	TGTGCCAGCAGCTCCTCAGGGGGCCTCGCAGGTACGCAGTATTTT	CASSSSGGLAGTQYF
many	TRBD2	TRBV12-3/TRBV12-4	TRBJ2-1	TGTGCCAGCAGGACTAGCGGGGGGGTCAATGAGCAGTTCTTC	CASRTSGGVNEQFF
few	-	TRBV5-4	TRBJ2-7	TGTGCCAGCAGCTTGGGAGCAGCGGACTACGAGCAGTACTTC	CASSLGAADYEQYF
many	TRBD2	TRBV30	TRBJ2-7	TGTGCCTGGAGTCGTTTGAGCGGGAGAACTTCCTACGAGCAGTACTTC	CAWSRLSGRTSYEQYF
-	-	TRBV15	TRBJ1-4	TGTGCCACCAGCAGAGATCTGAGCCCCCCGGGAAAACTGTTTTTT	CATSRDLSPPGKLFF
many	TRBD2	TRBV27	TRBJ2-5	TGTGCCAGCAGTCCCTCAGGACTAGCGGCCCGTGGGGCCCAGTACTTC	CASSPSGLAARGAQYF
many	TRBD2	TRBV19	TRBJ2-3	TGTGCCAGTTGCGCTAGCGGGAGAAGATACGATACGCAGTATTTT	CASCASGRRYDTQYF
-	-	TRBV12-5	TRBJ2-5	TGTGCTAGTGGCTTAGAGTTAGGGACCCAGTACTTC	CASGLELGTQYF
few	TRBD2	TRBV29-1	TRBJ2-1	TGCAGCGTCCTTAGCGGGCTCGCCTACAATGAGCAGTTCTTC	CSVLSGLAYNEQFF
-	-	TRBV29-1	TRBJ2-1	TGCAGCGTTCCGGGGACGATGTACAATGAGCAGTTCTTC	CSVPGTMYNEQFF
many	TRBD1	TRBV28	TRBJ2-7	TGTGCCAGCAGTATCTACAGGGGTTACGAGCAGTACTTC	CASSIYRGYEQYF
many	-	TRBV20-1	TRBJ2-1	TGCAGTGCTAGGGATCCAAATGGGATATCCTCCTACAATGAGCAGTTCTTC	CSARDPNGISSYNEQFF
many	-	TRBV7-8	TRBJ2-7	TGTGCCAGCAGCTCTCCCAGGAGGACAGCCTTTTCCTACGAGCAGTACTTC	CASSSPRRTAFSYEQYF
-	TRBD2	TRBV4-1	TRBJ2-3	TGCGCCAGCAGCCAAGAAGACGGGAGGGGCACAGATACGAAGTATTTT	CASSQEDGRGTDTKYF
few	-	TRBV5-6	TRBJ2-2	TGTGCCAGCAGCTTGTCCGAGTCCGGGGAGCTGTTTTTT	CASSLSESGELFF
-	-	TRBV4-1	TRBJ1-3	TGCGCCAGCAGCCAAGGGGCGATAACGGGAAACACCATATATTTT	CASSQGAITGNTIYF
few	TRBD2	TRBV4-1	TRBJ2-2	TGCGCCAGCAGCCATAGGGGAGCGGGAGGGCCCGACACCGGGGAGCTGTTTTTT	CASSHRGAGGPDTGELFF
-	-	TRBV29-1	TRBJ2-1	TGCAGCGTTTTTGGCGACAGCGAACAGTACAATGAGCGGTTCTTC	CSVFGDSEQYNERFF
-	-	TRBV7-3	TRBJ1-5	TGTGCCAGCAGCTTATACAGCAGTGATCAGCCCCAGCATTTT	CASSLYSSDQPQHF
many	-	TRBV2	TRBJ2-1	TGTGCCAGCAGTGAAGAGTCGGTAGCCAATGAGCAGTTCTTC	CASSEESVANEQFF
many	-	TRBV19	TRBJ1-1	TGTGCCAGTAATCCGGGGGCCGAGACTGAAGCTTTCTTT	CASNPGAETEAFF
-	TRBD1	TRBV11-2	TRBJ1-6	TGTGCCAGCAGCTTAGCAGGACAGGGGACGACACCCCTCCACTTT	CASSLAGQGTTPLHF
many	TRBD2	TRBV6-2/TRBV6-3	TRBJ2-7	TGTGCCAGCACCGACGGACGTACTAGCGGGAGCTCCTACGAGCAGTACTTC	CASTDGRTSGSSYEQYF
many	-	TRBV7-6	TRBJ1-4	TGTGCCAGCAGCGCGCCCAATGAAAAACTGTTTTTT	CASSAPNEKLFF
many	TRBD2	TRBV28	TRBJ2-5	TGTGCCAGCAGTATGCGACTAGCGGGTATTCAAGAGACCCAGTACTTC	CASSMRLAGIQETQYF
few	TRBD2	TRBV4-1	TRBJ2-7	TGCGCCAGCAGCCGAGGGCCCGGTACTAGCGGCAACGAGCAGTACTTC	CASSRGPGTSGNEQYF
many	TRBD2	TRBV7-2	TRBJ2-7	TGTGCCAGCAGCTCCTCTAGCGGATACTCCTACGAGCAGTACTTC	CASSSSSGYSYEQYF
-	-	TRBV2	TRBJ2-5	TGTGCCAGCAGTGAAGACACCGAAGAGACCCAGTACTTC	CASSEDTEETQYF
few	TRBD1	TRBV29-1	TRBJ1-2	TGCAGCGTTGAAGGAGGACAGGGATGGTATGGCTACACCTTC	CSVEGGQGWYGYTF
-	TRBD1	TRBV28	TRBJ1-5	TGTGCCAGCGGGGGACAGCGAGATCAGCCCCAGCATTTT	CASGGQRDQPQHF
many	-	TRBV27	TRBJ2-7	TGTGCCAGCAGTTTATTCTCTAGGGCAGAGCAGTACTTC	CASSLFSRAEQYF
many	TRBD2	TRBV24-1	TRBJ2-5	TGTGCCACCAGTGGGGCGGGAGTTGGACGGGAGACCCAGTACTTC	CATSGAGVGRETQYF
many	TRBD2	TRBV7-2	TRBJ2-3	TGTGCCAGCAGCTCCCCGTTTTGGCGGGAGGGTCGAGATACGCAGTATTTT	CASSSPFWREGRDTQYF
few	TRBD1	TRBV5-4	TRBJ2-3	TGTGCCAGCAGCCAAACACAGGGGGTGACAGATACGCAGTATTTT	CASSQTQGVTDTQYF
many	-	TRBV2	TRBJ2-7	TGTGCCAGCCGGGACTCTCCCTCCTACGAGCAGTACTTC	CASRDSPSYEQYF
few	-	TRBV7-9	TRBJ2-1	TGTGCCAGCAGCTTAGTTCTGGGAGGAACCGATGAGCAGTTCTTC	CASSLVLGGTDEQFF
few	TRBD1	TRBV14	TRBJ1-4	TGTGCCAGCAGCCAAGAAGGACAGGCAGGGGAAAAACTGTTTTTT	CASSQEGQAGEKLFF
many	-	TRBV18	TRBJ1-4	TGTGCCAGCTCACCACCGACCGGAACTAATGAAAAACTGTTTTTT	CASSPPTGTNEKLFF
many	-	TRBV7-2	TRBJ2-5	TGTGCCAGCAGCTTAGGGGGCAGTGGCGGGCGGGAGACCCAGTACTTC	CASSLGGSGGRETQYF
many	-	TRBV6-6	TRBJ1-3	TGTGCCAGCAGTTACTCGAGGGCCCACTCTGGAAACACCATATATTTT	CASSYSRAHSGNTIYF
-	-	TRBV19	TRBJ2-3	TGTGCCAGTAGTAGGAAGGCCGACGGCATGGATACGCAGTATTTT	CASSRKADGMDTQYF
-	TRBD1	TRBV6-1	TRBJ1-1	TGTGCCAGCAGTGAAGCGACAGGGTACCTTGAAGCTTTCTTT	CASSEATGYLEAFF
-	TRBD2	TRBV19	TRBJ2-2	TGTGCCAGTAGTCCCGCGGCTAGCGGGAGTGGGGAGCTGTTTTTT	CASSPAASGSGELFF
many	-	TRBV3-1	TRBJ2-4	TGTGCCAGCAGCCAAGCGAAACTAGCCAAAAACATTCAGTACTTC	CASSQAKLAKNIQYF
many	TRBD2	TRBV4-1	TRBJ2-5	TGCGCCAGCAGCAACATAGCGGGTCCGGCGGGGACCCAGTACTTC	CASSNIAGPAGTQYF
many	TRBD2	TRBV24-1	TRBJ2-3	TGTGCCACCAGTGATTTCCTAAGCGGGGCTAGCACAGATACGCAGTATTTT	CATSDFLSGASTDTQYF